The sample holds a few counts of the clone carrying this T cell receptor (beta chain). Its antigen is not known. This sample is drawn from a study of T-cell memory formation after mild COVID-19. Overall study results and limits: Those CD4+ clones that contracted were mainly in CM and EM (CD8+ ones in EMRA).

One entry per CDR3 protein, called by TCRdb with MiXCR from the 5' RACE reads. The sample holds roughly 450,000 distinct CDR3 sequences; around a sixth are singletons and the top ten take around 12%. Germline CDR1 and CDR2: SNHLY and FYNNEI. With 4 bases clipped from V and 1 base from J, the junction kept 7 bases outside the gene matches. The CDR3 spans 16 residues. The TCR was taken from an adult woman who had mild COVID-19 (a few samples of this study predate the infection). Cell type and time point are not known. Specimen: PBMCs or a T cell subset sorted from them (not recorded which). The rearrangement joins TRBV2 to TRBJ1-1, with 9 nucleotides matching TRBD1. As DNA, the CDR3 is TGTGCCAGCAGTGGAGGACAGGGGTACGGGAACACTGAAGCTTTCTTT. This encodes CASSGGQGYGNTEAFF.